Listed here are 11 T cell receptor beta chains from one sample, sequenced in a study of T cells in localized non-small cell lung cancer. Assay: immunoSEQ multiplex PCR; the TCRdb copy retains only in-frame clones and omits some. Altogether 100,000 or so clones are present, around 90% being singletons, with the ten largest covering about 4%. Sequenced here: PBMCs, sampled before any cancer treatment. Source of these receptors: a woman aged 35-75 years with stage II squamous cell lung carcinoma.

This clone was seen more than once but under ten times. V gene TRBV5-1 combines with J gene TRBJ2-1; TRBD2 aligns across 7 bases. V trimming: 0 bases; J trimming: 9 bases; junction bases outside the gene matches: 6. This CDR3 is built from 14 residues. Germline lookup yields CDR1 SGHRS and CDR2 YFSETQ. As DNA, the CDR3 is TGCGCCAGCAGCTTGGAGGGAGGGCCAGGTGAGCAGTTCTTC. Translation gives CASSLEGGPGEQFF.

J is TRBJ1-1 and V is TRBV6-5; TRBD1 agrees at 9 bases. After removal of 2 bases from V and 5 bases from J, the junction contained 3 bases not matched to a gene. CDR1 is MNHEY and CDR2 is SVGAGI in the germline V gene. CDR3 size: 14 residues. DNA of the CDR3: TGTGCCAGCAGTTACGGTGGGACAGGGACTGAAGCTTTCTTT. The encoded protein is CASSYGGTGTEAFF.

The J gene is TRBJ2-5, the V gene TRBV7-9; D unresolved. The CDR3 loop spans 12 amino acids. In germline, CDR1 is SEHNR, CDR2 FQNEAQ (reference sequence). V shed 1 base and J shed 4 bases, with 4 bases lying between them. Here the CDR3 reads CASSLVAETQYF. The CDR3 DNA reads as TGTGCCAGCAGCTTAGTTGCAGAGACCCAGTACTTC.

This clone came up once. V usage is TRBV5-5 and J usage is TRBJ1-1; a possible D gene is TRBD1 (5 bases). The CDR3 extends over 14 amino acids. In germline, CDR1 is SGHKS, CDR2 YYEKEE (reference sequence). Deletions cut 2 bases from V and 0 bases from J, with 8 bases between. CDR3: CASSFRDLNTEAFF. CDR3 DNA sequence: TGTGCCAGCAGCTTCAGGGATTTGAACACTGAAGCTTTCTTT.

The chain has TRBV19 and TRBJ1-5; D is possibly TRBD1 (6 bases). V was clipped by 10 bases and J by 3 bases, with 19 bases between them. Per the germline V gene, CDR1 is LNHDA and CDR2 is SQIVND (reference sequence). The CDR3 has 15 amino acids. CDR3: CATAWGRGPNQPQHF. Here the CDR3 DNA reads TGTGCCACCGCCTGGGGGCGCGGTCCCAATCAGCCCCAGCATTTT.

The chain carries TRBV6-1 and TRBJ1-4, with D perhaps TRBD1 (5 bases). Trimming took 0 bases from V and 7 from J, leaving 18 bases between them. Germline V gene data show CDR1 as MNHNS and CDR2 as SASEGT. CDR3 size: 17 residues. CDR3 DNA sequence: TGTGCCAGCAGTGAAGCGCTTCTGGGGACCCTGACTGAAAAACTGTTTTTT. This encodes CASSEALLGTLTEKLFF.

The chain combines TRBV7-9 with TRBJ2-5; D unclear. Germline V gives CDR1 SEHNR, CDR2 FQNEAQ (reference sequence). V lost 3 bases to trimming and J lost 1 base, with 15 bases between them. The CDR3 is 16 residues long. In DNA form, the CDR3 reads TGTGCCAGCAGCTTGCAACGTGGGGAAATCCAAGAGACCCAGTACTTC. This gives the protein CASSLQRGEIQETQYF.

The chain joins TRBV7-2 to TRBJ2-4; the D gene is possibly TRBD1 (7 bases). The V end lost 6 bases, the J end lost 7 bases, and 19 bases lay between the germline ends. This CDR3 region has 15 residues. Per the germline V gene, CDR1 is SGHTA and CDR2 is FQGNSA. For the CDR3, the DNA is TGTGCCAGCAGACAGGGGCGGGGAATTGCGAACATTCAGTACTTC. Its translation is CASRQGRGIANIQYF.

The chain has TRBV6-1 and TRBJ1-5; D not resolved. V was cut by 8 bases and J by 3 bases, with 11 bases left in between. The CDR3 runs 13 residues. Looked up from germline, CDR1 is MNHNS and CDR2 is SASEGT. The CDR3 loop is CASGTGYNQPQHF. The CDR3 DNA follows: TGTGCCAGCGGCACGGGTTACAATCAGCCCCAGCATTTT.

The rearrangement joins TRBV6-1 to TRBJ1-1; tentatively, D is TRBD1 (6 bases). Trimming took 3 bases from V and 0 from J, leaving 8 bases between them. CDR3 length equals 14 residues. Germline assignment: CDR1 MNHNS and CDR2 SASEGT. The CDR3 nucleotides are TGTGCCAGCAGTGAGGGGGGCTTGAACACTGAAGCTTTCTTT. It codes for CASSEGGLNTEAFF.

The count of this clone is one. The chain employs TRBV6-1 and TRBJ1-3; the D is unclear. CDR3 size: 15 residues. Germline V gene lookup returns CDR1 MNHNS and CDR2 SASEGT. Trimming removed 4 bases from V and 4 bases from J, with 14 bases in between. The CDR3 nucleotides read TGTGCCAGCAGTGCCTCGACCGCGTTGGGAAACACCATATATTTT. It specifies CASSASTALGNTIYF.